The 17 T cell receptor beta chains reported below all come from one sample, sequenced in a study of STAT5B mutations in CD4+ large granular lymphocyte leukemia. Measured with immunoSEQ multiplex PCR; TCRdb has only the in-frame clones, and not every one. The profile shows fewer than 35,000 clones, 69% of them singletons. Input material: CD4+ T cells from blood buffy coats. These receptors came from a human donor in good health.

This clone has a handful of counts. This chain connects TRBV18 to TRBJ1-1; the match to TRBD1 covers 7 bases. The germline V gene has CDR1 KGHSH and CDR2 LQKENI. The CDR3 sequence is 15 residues long. V gave up 1 base and J gave up 1 base; unmatched junction bases: 3. CDR3 residues: CASSPRQGQNTEAFF. Written as DNA, the CDR3 is TGTGCCAGCTCACCACGACAGGGCCAGAACACTGAAGCTTTCTTT.

The rearrangement joins TRBV15 to TRBJ2-7; 8 positions match TRBD1. Germline CDR1 and CDR2: LNHNV and YYDKDF (reference sequence). The CDR3 loop spans 13 amino acids. V was pared by 5 bases and J by 5 bases, with 5 bases of the junction left unmatched. CDR3 amino acids: CATSHDRGDEQYF. For the CDR3, the DNA is TGTGCCACCAGCCACGACAGGGGCGACGAGCAGTACTTC.

The chain is built from TRBV7-2 and TRBJ2-7, with a possible D match to TRBD2 (6 bases). V shed 6 bases and J shed 1 base, with 16 bases lying between them. This CDR3 comprises 15 residues. Germline V lookup: CDR1 SGHTA, CDR2 FQGNSA. Here the CDR3 DNA reads TGTGCCAGCAGTTTCCCTGAGGGGACTTCCTACGAGCAGTACTTC. This encodes CASSFPEGTSYEQYF.

This clone has a handful of counts. This rearrangement joins TRBV30 to TRBJ2-2, with a weak D call TRBD1 (6 bases). CDR1 is GTSNPN, CDR2 SVGIG, per germline (reference sequence). CDR3 length equals 13 residues. V shed 0 bases and J shed 7 bases, with 9 bases lying between them. CDR3 region: CAWSVKGVGELFF. CDR3 nucleotides: TGTGCCTGGAGTGTAAAGGGGGTCGGGGAGCTGTTTTTT.

The CDR3 region is CASSLPGTEWTNYGYTF. The CDR3 nucleotides read TGTGCCAGCAGCTTGCCAGGGACAGAGTGGACTAACTATGGCTACACCTTC. The chain employs TRBV5-6 and TRBJ1-2; 7 nucleotides match TRBD1. Per the germline V gene, CDR1 is SGHDT and CDR2 is YYEEEE. CDR3 length: 17 residues. V lost 1 base and J lost 0; bases outside the gene matches: 9.

This rearrangement joins TRBV5-4 to TRBJ1-3; D gene unclear. Per the germline V gene, CDR1 is SGHNT and CDR2 is YYREEE (reference sequence). The CDR3 spans 12 residues. The DNA of the CDR3 is TGTGCTCACGGGAGCTCTGGAAACACCATATATTTT. Translating gives CAHGSSGNTIYF.

The chain employs TRBV4-2 and TRBJ1-2, with 9 bases identical to TRBD1. This CDR3 contains 16 residues. Germline CDR1 is LGHNA and CDR2 is YNFKEQ. V lost 4 bases and J lost 4; bases outside the gene matches: 10. The CDR3 spells CASSRSGTGFSYGYTF. The CDR3 coding sequence is TGTGCCAGCAGCCGATCCGGGACAGGGTTCAGCTATGGCTACACCTTC.

The chain couples TRBV9 to TRBJ2-3; 10 bases align to TRBD2. V lost 4 bases, J lost 3 bases, and 14 bases stayed unmatched. This CDR3 is 18 amino acids long. The germline V gene has CDR1 SGDLS and CDR2 YYNGEE. CDR3 sequence: CASSSQMSLAGVTDTQYF. The CDR3 region has the DNA TGTGCCAGCAGCTCACAGATGTCTCTAGCGGGGGTAACAGATACGCAGTATTTT.

J is TRBJ2-3 and V is TRBV4-1, with 10 bases fitting TRBD2. With V trimmed by 1 base and J by 1 base, 8 bases remained unmatched. This CDR3 has 18 residues. Per the germline V gene, CDR1 is MGHRA and CDR2 is YSYEKL. The CDR3 is CASSQAQRGGRGTDTQYF. CDR3 coding DNA: TGCGCCAGCAGCCAAGCCCAGCGGGGGGGCCGGGGCACAGATACGCAGTATTTT.

The chain couples TRBV5-6 to TRBJ2-6, with D unresolved. From germline, CDR1 is SGHDT and CDR2 YYEEEE. The CDR3 sequence is 14 residues long. The ends were cut back, 4 bases at V and 1 base at J, with 6 bases in the middle. The CDR3 DNA follows: TGTGCCAGCAGCCTGGGTTCTGGGGCCAACGTCCTGACTTTC. Amino acids: CASSLGSGANVLTF.

This clone has only a few counts. The CDR3 sequence: CASCRQGREKLFF. In DNA form, the CDR3 reads TGTGCCAGCTGTCGACAGGGGCGGGAAAAACTGTTTTTT. This chain joins TRBV2 and TRBJ1-4; TRBD1 matches at 8 bases. J lost 8 bases, V lost 8 bases, and 7 bases had no gene match. The CDR3 sequence is 13 residues long. In germline, CDR1 is SNHLY, CDR2 FYNNEI.

The rearrangement uses TRBV4-3 and TRBJ1-3, with no clear D. The V and J ends lost 3 bases and 0 bases respectively, with 3 bases between them. This CDR3 has 13 amino acids. Germline-derived CDR1 and CDR2 are LGHNA and YSLEER. CDR3 residues: CASSQHSGNTIYF. Here the CDR3 DNA reads TGCGCCAGCAGCCAGCACTCTGGAAACACCATATATTTT.

This clone was seen a handful of times. J is TRBJ2-2 and V is TRBV7-2; 13 bases line up with TRBD2. The V gene's germline CDR1 is SGHTA and CDR2 FQGNSA. J gave up 5 bases and V 5 bases, and 5 bases lay outside the gene matches. CDR3 length: 16 residues. CDR3 sequence reads: CASSKLAGGPTGELFF. CDR3 in DNA: TGTGCCAGCAGCAAACTAGCGGGGGGGCCGACCGGGGAGCTGTTTTTT.

V is TRBV28 and J is TRBJ2-2; D is perhaps TRBD1 (6 bases). This CDR3 is 16 amino acids long. In germline, CDR1 is MDHEN, CDR2 SYDVKM. V was shortened by 10 bases and J by 1 base, with 19 bases between the two germline ends. The CDR3 DNA reads TGTGCCACCAAGTTTCCCACAGGGCAGAACACCGGGGAGCTGTTTTTT. As protein: CATKFPTGQNTGELFF.

V is TRBV7-6 and J is TRBJ2-1; D may match TRBD1 or TRBD2 (5 bases each). Germline V gene data show CDR1 as SGHVS and CDR2 as FNYEAQ. The CDR3 runs to 14 residues. Trimming stripped 1 base from V and 6 bases from J, with 10 bases between. This chain's CDR3 is CASSLVGTGNEQFF. In nucleotides, the CDR3 is TGTGCCAGCAGCTTAGTAGGGACGGGCAATGAGCAGTTCTTC.

The rearrangement joins TRBV19 to TRBJ2-2; D ambiguous. Trimming removed 3 bases at V and 0 bases at J, with 8 bases between. CDR1 and CDR2 (germline): LNHDA, SQIVND (reference sequence). This CDR3 contains 15 residues. CDR3 region: CASSIAGSNTGELFF. The DNA for the CDR3 is TGTGCCAGTAGTATTGCTGGTTCGAACACCGGGGAGCTGTTTTTT.

This clone was observed a few times. This CDR3 is CAISGGGNSPLHF. In DNA form, the CDR3 reads TGTGCCATCTCGGGGGGAGGCAATTCACCCCTCCACTTT. The chain links TRBV10-3 to TRBJ1-6; D is perhaps TRBD1 (5 bases). This CDR3 contains 13 residues. Germline CDR1 and CDR2: ENHRY and SYGVKD. V gave up 8 bases and J gave up 7 bases, with 12 bases separating them.